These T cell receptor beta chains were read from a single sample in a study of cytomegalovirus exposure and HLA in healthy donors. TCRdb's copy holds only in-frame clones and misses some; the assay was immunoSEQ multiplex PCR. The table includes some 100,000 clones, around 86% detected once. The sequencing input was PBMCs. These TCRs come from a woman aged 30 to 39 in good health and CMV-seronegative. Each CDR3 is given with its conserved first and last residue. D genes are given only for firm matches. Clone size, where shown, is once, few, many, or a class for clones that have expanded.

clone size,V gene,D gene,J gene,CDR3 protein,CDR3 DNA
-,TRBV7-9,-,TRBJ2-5,CASSLQKGGQETQYF,TGTGCCAGCAGCCTACAGAAGGGGGGGCAAGAGACCCAGTACTTC
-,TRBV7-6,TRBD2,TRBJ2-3,CASSLAGGADTQYF,TGTGCCAGCAGCTTAGCGGGGGGGGCAGATACGCAGTATTTT
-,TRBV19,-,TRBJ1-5,CASRSTLDSHNQPQHF,TGTGCCAGTAGGAGTACCCTCGACAGTCACAATCAGCCCCAGCATTTT
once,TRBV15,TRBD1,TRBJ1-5,CATSRVGQGSQPQHF,TGTGCCACCAGCAGAGTAGGACAGGGTAGTCAGCCCCAGCATTTT
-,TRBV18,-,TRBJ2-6,CASSPQTITRGSGANVLTF,TGTGCCAGCTCACCCCAGACGATTACCCGGGGCTCTGGGGCCAACGTCCTGACTTTC
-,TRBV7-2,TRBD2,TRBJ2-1,CASSLSGSNEQFF,TGTGCCAGCAGCCTTAGCGGGAGCAATGAGCAGTTCTTC
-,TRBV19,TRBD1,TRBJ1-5,CASTPGQGNQPQHF,TGTGCCAGTACCCCGGGACAGGGCAATCAGCCCCAGCATTTT
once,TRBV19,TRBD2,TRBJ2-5,CASSPGTSGYQETQYF,TGTGCCAGTAGTCCCGGGACTAGCGGGTACCAAGAGACCCAGTACTTC
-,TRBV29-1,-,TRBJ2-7,CSVGAYGAYEQYF,TGCAGCGTTGGGGCGTACGGGGCCTACGAGCAGTACTTC
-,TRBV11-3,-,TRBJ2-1,CASSSTDEQFF,TGTGCCAGCAGCAGTACGGATGAGCAGTTCTTC
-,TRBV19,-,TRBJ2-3,CASTPPFTDTQYF,TGTGCCAGTACCCCCCCTTTCACAGATACGCAGTATTTT
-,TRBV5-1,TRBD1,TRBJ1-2,CASSPTGQDGYTF,TGCGCCAGCAGCCCTACCGGACAGGATGGCTACACCTTC
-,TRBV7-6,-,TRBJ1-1,CASSLPGQNTEAFF,TGTGCCAGCAGCTTACCGGGACAGAACACTGAAGCTTTCTTT
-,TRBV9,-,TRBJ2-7,CASSVAGETYEQYF,TGTGCCAGCAGCGTCGCCGGGGAAACCTACGAGCAGTACTTC
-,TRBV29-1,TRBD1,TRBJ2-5,CSADRESSETQYF,TGCAGCGCGGACAGGGAGAGTTCAGAGACCCAGTACTTC
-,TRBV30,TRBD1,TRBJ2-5,CAWSVGGTGGQTQYF,TGTGCCTGGAGTGTAGGCGGGACAGGGGGCCAGACCCAGTACTTC
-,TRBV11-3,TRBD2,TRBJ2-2,CASSPGGDTGELFF,TGTGCCAGCTCCCCGGGAGGCGACACCGGGGAGCTGTTTTTT
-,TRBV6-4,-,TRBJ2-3,CASSDSLAGPTDTQYF,TGTGCCAGCAGTGACTCCCTCGCAGGGCCCACAGATACGCAGTATTTT
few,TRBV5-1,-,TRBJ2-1,CASSPRESYNEQFF,TGCGCCAGCAGCCCCCGGGAGTCGTACAATGAGCAGTTCTTC
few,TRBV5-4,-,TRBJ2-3,CASSPWTVSDTQYF,TGTGCCAGCAGCCCCTGGACAGTTTCGGATACGCAGTATTTT
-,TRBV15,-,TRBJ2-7,CATSRDRGYEQYF,TGTGCCACCAGCAGAGATAGGGGCTACGAGCAGTACTTC
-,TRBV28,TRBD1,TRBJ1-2,CASSPPTGYGHTF,TGTGCCAGCAGTCCGCCGACAGGGTATGGCCACACCTTC
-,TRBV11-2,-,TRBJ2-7,CASSFEGAYYEQYF,TGTGCCAGCAGCTTTGAGGGAGCCTACTACGAGCAGTACTTC
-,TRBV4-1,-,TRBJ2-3,CASSQSYRERTDTQYF,TGCGCCAGCAGCCAATCGTACAGGGAGCGGACAGATACGCAGTATTTT
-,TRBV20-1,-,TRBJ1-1,CSATGNTEAFF,TGCAGTGCGACAGGGAACACTGAAGCTTTCTTT
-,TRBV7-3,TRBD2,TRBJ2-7,CASSSGGKQYF,TGTGCCAGCAGCTCGGGGGGGAAGCAGTACTTC
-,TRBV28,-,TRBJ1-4,CATRTRRVTNEKLFF,TGTGCCACCAGAACTAGACGTGTAACTAATGAAAAACTGTTTTTT
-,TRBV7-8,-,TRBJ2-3,CASSLAFYPGTDTQYF,TGTGCCAGCAGCTTAGCATTCTACCCCGGCACAGATACGCAGTATTTT
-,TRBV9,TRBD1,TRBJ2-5,CASSSTGGGRETQYF,TGTGCCAGCAGCTCCACAGGGGGCGGGCGAGAGACCCAGTACTTC
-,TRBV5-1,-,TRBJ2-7,CASSKQGGTYEQYF,TGCGCCAGCAGCAAACAGGGGGGGACCTACGAGCAGTACTTC